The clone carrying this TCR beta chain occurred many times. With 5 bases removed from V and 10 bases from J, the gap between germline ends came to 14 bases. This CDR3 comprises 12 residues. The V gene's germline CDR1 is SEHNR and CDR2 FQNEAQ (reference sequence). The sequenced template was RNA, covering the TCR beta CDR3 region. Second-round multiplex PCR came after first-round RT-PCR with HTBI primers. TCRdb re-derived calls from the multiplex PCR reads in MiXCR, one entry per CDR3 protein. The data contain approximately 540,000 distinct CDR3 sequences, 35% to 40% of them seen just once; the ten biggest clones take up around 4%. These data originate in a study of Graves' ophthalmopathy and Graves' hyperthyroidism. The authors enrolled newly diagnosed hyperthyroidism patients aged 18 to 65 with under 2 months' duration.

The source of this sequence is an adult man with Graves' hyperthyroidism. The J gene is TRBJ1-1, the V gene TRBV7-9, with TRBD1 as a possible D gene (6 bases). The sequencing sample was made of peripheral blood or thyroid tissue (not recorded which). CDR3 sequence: CASSAPGQLAFF. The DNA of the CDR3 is TGTGCCAGCAGCGCTCCGGGACAACTAGCTTTCTTT. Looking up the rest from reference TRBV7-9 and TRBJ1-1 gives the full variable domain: DTGVSQNPRHKITKRGQNVTFRCDPISEHNRLYWYRQTLGQGPEFLTYFQNEAQLEKSRLLSDRFSAERPKGSFSTLEIQRTEQGDSAMYLCASSAPGQLAFFGQGTRLTVV.